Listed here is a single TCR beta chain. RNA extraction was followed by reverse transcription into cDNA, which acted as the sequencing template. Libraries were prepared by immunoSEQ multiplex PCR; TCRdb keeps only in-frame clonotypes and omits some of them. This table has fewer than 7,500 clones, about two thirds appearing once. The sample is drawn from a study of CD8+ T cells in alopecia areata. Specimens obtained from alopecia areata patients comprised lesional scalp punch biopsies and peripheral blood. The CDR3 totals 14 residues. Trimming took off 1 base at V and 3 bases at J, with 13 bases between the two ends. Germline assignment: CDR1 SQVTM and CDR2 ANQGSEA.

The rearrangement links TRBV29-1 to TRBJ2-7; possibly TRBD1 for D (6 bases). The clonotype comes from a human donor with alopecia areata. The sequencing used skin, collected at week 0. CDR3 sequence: CSVEVTQGGYEQYF. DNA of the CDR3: TGCAGCGTTGAAGTCACACAGGGCGGCTACGAGCAGTACTTC.